Below, one T cell receptor (beta chain) is given with its context. These data come from a study of T cell changes during pregnancy in multiple sclerosis. Data came from immunoSEQ multiplex PCR; TCRdb stores just in-frame clones and leaves some out. The sample contains around 99,000 clones, 85% to 95% of which appear only once. V was pared by 3 bases and J by 9 bases, with 11 bases of the junction left unmatched. Per the germline V gene, CDR1 is MNHEY and CDR2 is SMNVEV (reference sequence). The length of the CDR3 is 16 residues. This sequence was found in a female donor with multiple sclerosis, enrolled in a pregnancy study. Source: peripheral blood, taken in the first trimester of pregnancy. The rearrangement uses TRBV27 and TRBJ1-4; 9 bases line up with TRBD1. The CDR3 nucleotides read TGTGCCAGCAGTTTGACCTGGACGGGACAGGGTAAAAAACTGTTTTTT. Protein: CASSLTWTGQGKKLFF.